This T cell receptor beta chain was documented in a study of blood T cell repertoires in COVID-19. Study details: Acute-phase and convalescent COVID-19 samples originated in the United States, Italy and Spain. In each case, the material was cDNA or gDNA derived from T cells, B-cell-depleted T cells, or PBMCs.

In the original workflow: Estimates of nucleated cell counts were drawn from the amplification of reference gene primers. TCRdb's copy holds only in-frame clones and misses some; the assay was immunoSEQ multiplex PCR. That table gives V, J and clone size, and the DNA gave D and trimming. The table shows about 56,000 clones, with roughly 89% occurring only once. Seattle's cohort entered during active infection and was followed longitudinally. The germline CDR1 and CDR2 sequences are MNHEY and SMNVEV (reference sequence). V dropped 0 bases and J dropped 10; count of bases not matched to a gene: 5. CDR3 length: 15 amino acids.

The chain joins TRBV27 to TRBJ2-1, with 11 bases aligning to TRBD2. This clonotype was sampled from a woman aged 55 to 70 with COVID-19, enrolled during active disease. Sequenced: peripheral blood. CDR3 coding DNA: TGTGCCAGCAGTTTATCCCGGACTAGCGGGTCGGAGCAGTTCTTC. This gives the protein CASSLSRTSGSEQFF.